These 14 T cell receptor beta chains were sequenced from one sample in a study of T cell repertoires in cytomegalovirus infection. TCRdb analysed the reads with MiXCR anew, one entry per CDR3 protein. The sample carries 560,000 or so distinct CDR3 sequences, 16% recorded once. The sequencing sample was made of CD8+ T cells from PBMCs. The receptors here all came from a human donor in good health (CMV status not recorded). Some clones in this sample may be carry-over from other donors' samples.

This clonotype was counted ten times or more. The J gene is TRBJ1-1, the V gene TRBV7-2, with D uncertain. Germline V CDR1 and CDR2: SGHTA, FQGNSA. The CDR3 extends over 13 amino acids. The V gene lost 0 bases and the J gene lost 4 bases, with 6 bases spanning the gap. CDR3 DNA sequence: TGTGCCAGCAGCTTAGCGGGTACCACTGAAGCTTTCTTT. Its protein product is CASSLAGTTEAFF. The entire variable domain, with the rest obtained from reference TRBV7-2 and TRBJ1-1, is as follows: GAGVSQSPSNKVTEKGKDVELRCDPISGHTALYWYRQSLGQGLEFLIYFQGNSAPDKSGLPSDRFSAERTGGSVSTLTIQRTQQEDSAVYLCASSLAGTTEAFFGQGTRLTVV.

Comments on this clonotype: A much larger clone sits a single nucleotide away, making a read error possible. This sequence joins TRBV27 and TRBJ1-1, with D maybe TRBD1 (6 bases). Between the trimmed V and J ends, which lost 10 bases and 4 bases, there was a span of 22 bases. The CDR3 sequence is 15 residues long. Per the germline V gene, CDR1 is MNHEY and CDR2 is SMNVEV (reference sequence). The CDR3 DNA sequence: TGTGCCATCAGCGGGAGGAACATAGGGGGCACTGAAGCTTTCTTT. This sequence encodes CAISGRNIGGTEAFF.

This clonotype was detected many times. The chain carries TRBV12-3 or TRBV12-4 and TRBJ2-5, with D unclear. V lost 3 bases to trimming and J lost 4 bases, with 18 bases between them. CDR3 length: 16 residues. In DNA form, the CDR3 reads TGTGCCAGCAGTTTTGATATTGGGTTGGCCCCAGAGACCCAGTACTTC. Translation: CASSFDIGLAPETQYF.

This clonotype was picked up a small number of times. The genes are TRBV4-1 and TRBJ2-7; D is possibly TRBD2 (6 bases). CDR1 is MGHRA, CDR2 YSYEKL, per germline. V was trimmed by 1 base and J by 1 base, leaving 11 bases between them. This CDR3 contains 15 residues. CDR3: CASSQAVGGSYEQYF. The CDR3 nucleotides read TGCGCCAGCAGCCAAGCTGTGGGGGGATCCTACGAGCAGTACTTC.

V is TRBV30 and J is TRBJ1-5, with TRBD1 identical over 9 bases. V shed 2 bases, J shed 7 bases, and the junction held 9 bases outside the gene matches. The length of the CDR3 is 15 residues. Germline CDR1 is GTSNPN and CDR2 is SVGIG (reference sequence). CDR3 bases: TGTGCCTGGAGTCGGTACAGGGGGCGCGGACAGCCCCAGCATTTT. Amino acids: CAWSRYRGRGQPQHF.

The rearrangement links TRBV19 to TRBJ1-5; D gene unclear. The CDR3 contains 13 residues. The V gene's germline CDR1 is LNHDA and CDR2 SQIVND (reference sequence). Trimming stripped 6 bases from V and 10 bases from J, with 16 bases between. CDR3 sequence reads: CASRDPLGLPQHF. Here the CDR3 DNA reads TGTGCCAGTAGAGACCCTTTAGGGCTTCCCCAGCATTTT.

There are many counts of this clonotype. The chain couples TRBV27 to TRBJ2-7, with TRBD1 identical over 9 bases. The CDR3 is made up of 14 amino acids. The germline gives CDR1 MNHEY, CDR2 SMNVEV (reference sequence). Germline trimming cut 7 bases from V and 4 bases from J; bases unmatched to any gene: 8. The CDR3 bases are TGTGCCAGCATCCCTGGGACAGGGAGGTACGAGCAGTACTTC. It encodes CASIPGTGRYEQYF.

This clonotype was observed at least ten times. The chain couples TRBV6-8 to TRBJ2-7; no clear D. V was clipped by 11 bases and J by 2 bases, with 13 bases between them. This CDR3 region has 12 residues. CDR1 and CDR2 from the germline V gene are MNHGY and SAAAGT. The CDR3 sequence is CAGSDEAYEQYF. As DNA, the CDR3 is TGTGCCGGTTCGGACGAAGCCTACGAGCAGTACTTC.

The chain carries TRBV20-1 and TRBJ2-1; D may be TRBD1 (6 bases). CDR3 length equals 15 residues. CDR1 DFQATT and CDR2 SNEGSKA come from the germline V gene (reference sequence). Trimming left V 5 bases short and J 4 bases short, with 18 bases between. CDR3 amino acids: CSASSSGTLYNEQFF. CDR3 bases: TGCAGTGCTTCCTCTTCCGGGACACTTTACAATGAGCAGTTCTTC.

This clonotype was detected ten times or more. The chain uses TRBV6-1 and TRBJ1-1; the match to TRBD1 covers 8 bases. V was pared by 10 bases and J by 4 bases, with 11 bases of the junction left unmatched. The length of the CDR3 is 14 residues. Germline-derived CDR1 and CDR2 are MNHNS and SASEGT. This CDR3 reads CAIDRGRSFTEAFF. The CDR3 nucleotides read TGTGCCATCGACAGGGGACGAAGTTTCACTGAAGCTTTCTTT.

V usage is TRBV28 and J usage is TRBJ1-1; 7 bases line up with TRBD1. Trimming cost V 4 bases and J 5 bases; bases outside gene matches: 16. This CDR3 comprises 17 residues. Per the germline V gene, CDR1 is MDHEN and CDR2 is SYDVKM. CDR3 bases: TGTGCCAGCAGTTCCATCTTACACAGGGGCTCGGGAACTGAAGCTTTCTTT. It yields the protein CASSSILHRGSGTEAFF.

The V and J genes are TRBV6-1 and TRBJ1-5; no firm D call. Per germline, CDR1 MNHNS and CDR2 SASEGT. This CDR3 comprises 14 residues. Deletions cut 5 bases from V and 7 bases from J, with 15 bases between. This chain's CDR3 is CASSTDNPRQPQHF. CDR3 coding DNA: TGTGCCAGCAGTACCGACAACCCCAGGCAGCCCCAGCATTTT.

This clonotype was detected many times. The chain's CDR3 is CASSRLAEETQYF. CDR3 nucleotide sequence: TGTGCCAGCAGCCGACTAGCGGAAGAGACCCAGTACTTC. The chain combines TRBV11-2 with TRBJ2-5; TRBD2 matches at 9 bases. This CDR3 region has 13 residues. Germline V gene lookup returns CDR1 SGHAT and CDR2 FQNNGV. V lost 5 bases to trimming and J lost 3 bases; unmatched junction nucleotides: 1.

Note on this clonotype: This may be a read error, as it is one base from a much larger clone. Likely a read error: the CDR3 ends without its conserved phenylalanine or tryptophan. The limits of the CDR3 on the DNA are not certain, so only TCRdb's listed CDR3 is given. This chain uses TRBV7-3 with TRBJ2-1. The CDR3 is 13 residues long, ends included. The germline gives CDR1 SGHTA, CDR2 FQGTGA. The CDR3 sequence is CASSLGGSDLLFL.